The clone carrying this TCR beta chain was found once. The method was immunoSEQ multiplex PCR; TCRdb's version includes in-frame clones alone and lacks a portion of them. The table lists about 110,000 clones, about 80% of them singletons. This CDR3 is 15 amino acids long. V trimming: 1 base; J trimming: 3 bases; junction bases outside the gene matches: 5. Germline lookup yields CDR1 SNHLY and CDR2 FYNNEI. These data come from a study of radiotherapy plus CTLA-4 blockade in lung cancer. The specimen comprised peripheral blood, sampled from a patient treated with radiotherapy plus ipilimumab. The gene calls are TRBV2 and TRBJ2-5; TRBD2 agrees at 7 bases. The TCR was taken from a human donor with non-small cell lung cancer that progressed on radiotherapy plus ipilimumab. Some clones in this sample may be carry-over from other donors' samples. DNA for the CDR3: TGTGCCAGCAGTGAAGGGTACGGACTAGAAGAGACCCAGTACTTC. Translated: CASSEGYGLEETQYF. Using reference TRBV2 and TRBJ2-5 for the parts outside the CDR3, the full variable domain is EPEVTQTPSHQVTQMGQEVILRCVPISNHLYFYWYRQILGQKVEFLVSFYNNEISEKSEIFDDQFSVERPDGSNFTLKIRSTKLEDSAMYFCASSEGYGLEETQYFGPGTRLLVL.